Listed below are T cell receptor beta chains from one sample, sequenced in a study of blood T cell repertoires in COVID-19. The repertoire was sequenced with immunoSEQ multiplex PCR; TCRdb's copy has only in-frame clones and lacks some. The table records 210,000 or so clones, roughly 90% of them present only once. Sequenced material: peripheral blood. These receptors all come from a woman aged 60-70 years with acute or convalescent COVID-19. The CDR3 runs from the conserved cysteine through the conserved F or W. Fields, in order: V gene, clone size, CDR3 protein. Clone size is given for some rows only: seen once, a few or many times, or a class if the clone is expanded.

>TRBV6-5|few
CASSYVVESSGYTF
>TRBV7-6|NA
CASSRESGQGRSTGELFF
>TRBV7-2|NA
CASSLTGLSNQPQHF
>TRBV18|NA
CASSPPGTGSNGYTF
>TRBV6-5|NA
CATRQGTDTQYF
>TRBV5-6|NA
CASSSQPRGNYGYTF
>TRBV19|once
CASSTVGQPGNTIYF
>TRBV30|NA
CAWSFGGGEQYF
>TRBV7-3|NA
CASSLSGGPGNYGYTF
>TRBV6-4|NA
CASSTAGGSGDTQYF
>TRBV5-4|NA
CASSLGGQGGNSPLHF
>TRBV5-6|few
CASSRRTVYNSPLHF
>TRBV5-1|NA
CASSLDDGLTDTQYF
>TRBV5-1|NA
CASSAGQTYEQYF
>TRBV19|NA
CASSIVPTGVNTEAFF
>TRBV3-1/TRBV3-2|NA
CASSQVLAGDLPGELFF
>TRBV27|NA
CASSGQGGGNQPQHF
>TRBV15|once
CATSGSQGGNAEAFF
>TRBV5-6|NA
CASSLLGTGSYEQYF
>TRBV30|once
CACTSSTASYNSPLHF
>TRBV30|NA
CAWSVRTGGVGYTF
>TRBV30|NA
CAWSSTVVRNSPLHF
>TRBV15|NA
CATSLDRGDGYTF
>TRBV2|NA
CASSPLAGSGNEQFF
>TRBV27|NA
CASSLSTGGGSPLHF
>TRBV5-1|NA
CASSLGMAYTQYF
>TRBV2|few
CASRPGQDNSPLHF
>TRBV5-4|NA
CASSGGTGLMNTEAFF
>TRBV6-1|few
CASSEAQGLGGYTF
>TRBV5-1|NA
CASSSAAANTGELFF
>TRBV5-1|few
CASSLEGGYNGELFF
>TRBV18|once
CASSRRTDTMNTEAFF
>TRBV2|NA
CASSRDRTMQPQHF
>TRBV28|once
CASKTGGAETQYF
>TRBV6-5|NA
CASSNLLAGVAEQYF
>TRBV9|NA
CASSARDRGDTGELFF
>TRBV27|NA
CASSPLAGGGGETQYF
>TRBV7-9|NA
CASSRDRNNSPLHF
>TRBV9|NA
CASSPLTSVSTDTQYF
>TRBV29-1|NA
CSVGTGGVYEQYF
>TRBV3-1/TRBV3-2|NA
CASSRKNRQTNEKLFF
>TRBV28|NA
CATTVPTEAFF
>TRBV5-1|NA
CASSLAAGRELFF
>TRBV7-9|NA
CASSLGLPQGIHTGELFF